This TCR beta chain comes out of a study of blood T cell repertoires in COVID-19 (TCRdb year 2020). Background on the whole study: Collaborator samples came from the United States, Italy and Spain and covered acute and convalescent phases of COVID-19. The material from the prospective study consisted of cDNA or gDNA derived from T cells, B-cell-depleted T cells, or PBMCs. Deeply sampled blood TCRbeta repertoires from subjects exposed to, actively infected with, or recovered from COVID-19 were included in the dataset. The repertoires were released in a freely available public database intended as a resource for research on the immune response to SARS-CoV-2. Samples were obtained from the ongoing ImmuneRACE study (first 160 participants) and from 1,254 subjects provided by 6 global collaborators. Nearly every sample came with metadata listing a de-identified subject ID, COVID-19 status, age in years and sex. Where available, HLA class I and class II types were taken from metadata supplied by the sample provider and were not determined by assay-based typing. Points the paper makes about the study in general: Clinical and demographic metadata were provided uncurated, with the amount varying by source and participant.

TCRbeta CDR3 regions were amplified from genomic DNA using the immunoSEQ Assay, a bias-controlled multiplex PCR. From the authors' description of their analysis: Within the assay, amplification of reference gene primers was used to estimate how many nucleated cells each sample contained. Sequence reads were collapsed and filtered to measure the absolute abundance of every unique TCRbeta CDR3 rearrangement. For each sample, productive Simpson clonality was calculated as the square root of Simpson's diversity index over productive rearrangements. TCRdb carries this immuneACCESS record with in-frame sequences only. Its versions omit some clonotypes, under half of them owing to an unresolved V gene in the studies checked, with the rest unexplained. V, J and clone size are taken as reported in that table, and D and trimming were inferred from the DNA itself. This sample holds approximately 210,000 clones; 90% to 95% were observed only once. The leading ten clones occupy approximately 1.2% of the sample.

Points on this clone: Its antigen target is currently unknown. No base quality information exists; no much larger clone differs at one position.

Each collaborating institution followed its own protocols to collect whole blood in K2EDTA tubes. For TCRbeta analysis, collaborator samples were shipped as frozen whole blood, as isolated PBMCs, or as DNA extracted from either sample type. Taken from cysteine to phenylalanine, the CDR3 has 13 residues. Left in the record is the CDR3 DNA by itself, 39 bases read in frame from the first base. Trimming leaves V shorter by 6 bases and J shorter by 3 bases, with the junction holding 5 bases beyond the gene matches. Looking up the germline V gene yields CDR1 SGHTA and CDR2 FQGTGA. Material: peripheral blood. The receptor comes from a man between 25 and 39 years old with acute or convalescent COVID-19. The sequence is built from TRBV7-3 and TRBJ2-7, and 7 junction bases match TRBD1. Read as DNA, the sequence is TGTGCCAGCAGTCGGACAGGCAACTACGAGCAGTACTTC. Its translation reads: CASSRTGNYEQYF. The CDR3, completed at both ends by the reference TRBV7-3 and TRBJ2-7 genes, gives the full variable domain GAGVSQTPSNKVTEKGKYVELRCDPISGHTALYWYRQSLGQGPEFLIYFQGTGAADDSGLPNDRFFAVRPEGSVSTLKIQRTERGDSAVYLCASSRTGNYEQYFGPGTRLTVT.